This TCR beta chain was documented in a study of T cells after posttransplantation cyclophosphamide. This clone occurred many times. Here immunoSEQ multiplex PCR was the method, and the copy in TCRdb shows in-frame clones only, minus some. The sample has over 35,000 clones, none seen only once. V was trimmed by 1 base and J by 0 bases, leaving 8 bases between them. The germline V gene encodes CDR1 SGHDT and CDR2 YYEEEE. The CDR3 is 15 residues long. The rearrangement joins TRBV5-6 to TRBJ1-5; unclear D gene. The sequencing sample was made of PBMCs. This receptor was identified in a man aged 45-65 years in good health, CMV-negative, and a related stem cell transplant donor. The CDR3 coding sequence is TGTGCCAGCAGCTTGTCAGGTTATAGCAATCAGCCCCAGCATTTT. The encoded protein is CASSLSGYSNQPQHF.